These 5 T cell receptor beta chains share one sample of origin, sequenced in a study of T cells after yellow fever vaccination (dated by TCRdb to between 2018 and 2021). The treatment or condition label for this specimen denotes: live attenuated yellow fever vaccine strain. The library was obtained by 5' RACE. TCRdb records Illumina HiSeq 2500 as the sequencer. In-frame beta chains were kept once TCRdb had trimmed the public reads at Q25 with fastp and called clones with MiXCR. All rows with the same CDR3 protein become a single entry with the most common DNA and genes. This sample comprises about 260,000 distinct CDR3 sequences, 10% to 15% of them detected only once. The biggest ten clones account for roughly 0.5% of the sample. The starting material was CD4+ T cells sorted from PBMCs, obtained 45 days after the yellow fever booster vaccination. Receptors were obtained from a man aged 30 to 45 who received the YFV17D yellow fever vaccine.

The chain has TRBV28 and TRBJ2-7; 11 bases are a match to TRBD1. The CDR3 covers 14 residues. After removal of 8 bases from V and 6 bases from J, the junction contained 9 bases not matched to a gene. CDR1 and CDR2 from the germline V gene are MDHEN and SYDVKM. CDR3 sequence: CASYPGQGVSEQYF. CDR3 bases: TGTGCCAGCTATCCGGGACAGGGGGTTTCCGAGCAGTACTTC.

The V and J genes are TRBV20-1 and TRBJ2-4; tentative D call: TRBD1 (5 bases). The CDR3 consists of 11 residues. The germline V and J ends were trimmed by 2 bases and 15 bases, with 14 bases remaining between them. From germline, CDR1 is DFQATT and CDR2 SNEGSKA (reference sequence). The DNA of the CDR3 is TGCAGTGCTAGAATTGACAGCCAGTGGTACTTC. Amino acids: CSARIDSQWYF.

This chain connects TRBV18 to TRBJ2-5; tentative D call: TRBD2 (6 bases). The CDR3 covers 13 residues. Germline loops: CDR1 KGHSH, CDR2 LQKENI. Trimming cost V 7 bases and J 6 bases, with 15 bases left between them. DNA of the CDR3: TGTGCCAGCTTCAATCCGGGGGAGAAGACCCAGTACTTC. Translation: CASFNPGEKTQYF.

This clonotype was observed a handful of times. The rearrangement uses TRBV3-1 and TRBJ1-6; D remains unclear. V lost 4 bases and J 2 bases, leaving 15 bases between the germline ends. CDR3 length: 17 amino acids. Germline V gene sequence: CDR1 LGHDT, CDR2 YNNKEL (reference sequence). The CDR3 loop is CASSRDIYGAYNSPLHF. Here the CDR3 DNA reads TGTGCCAGCAGCCGCGACATTTATGGGGCCTATAATTCACCCCTCCACTTT.

This clonotype has just one count. A much larger clone lies one base from this, so it may be a read error. The chain has TRBV28 and TRBJ2-3, with TRBD2 identical over 12 bases. J lost 4 bases, V lost 6 bases, and 5 bases had no gene match. CDR3 length: 15 residues. Germline values: CDR1 MDHEN, CDR2 SYDVKM. The CDR3 here is CASSSLAGGSDTQYF. The CDR3 region has the DNA TGTGCCAGCAGCAGCCTAGCGGGAGGGTCAGATACGCAGTATTTT. Supplemented by reference TRBV28 and TRBJ2-3, the full variable domain reads DVKVTQSSRYLVKRTGEKVFLECVQDMDHENMFWYRQDPGLGLRLIYFSYDVKMKEKGDIPEGYSVSREKKERFSLILESASTNQTSMYLCASSSLAGGSDTQYFGPGTRLTVL.